These T cell receptor beta chains were read from a single sample in a study of Graves' ophthalmopathy and Graves' hyperthyroidism. TCRdb reprocessed the multiplex PCR reads with MiXCR, giving one entry per CDR3 protein. The data hold over 450,000 distinct CDR3 sequences, with approximately 15% observed a single time. Input material: blood. The receptors originated from a woman in her twenties or thirties with Graves' ophthalmopathy. Both conserved end residues are part of each CDR3. Fields, in order: D gene, V gene, J gene, clone size, CDR3 protein, CDR3 DNA. D genes are given only for firm matches. The size entry is marked missing in some rows and otherwise reads once, few, many or a size class.

d_gene: .; v_gene: TRBV20-1; j_gene: TRBJ1-5; abundance: many; CDR3aa: CSARGRTAVQPQHF; CDR3nt: TGCAGTGCTAGGGGCCGGACTGCAGTTCAGCCCCAGCATTTT
d_gene: .; v_gene: TRBV29-1; j_gene: TRBJ1-2; abundance: many; CDR3aa: CSIERPGGGYTF; CDR3nt: TGCAGCATTGAGCGGCCTGGAGGGGGCTACACCTTC
d_gene: TRBD2; v_gene: TRBV5-1; j_gene: TRBJ2-7; abundance: once; CDR3aa: CASSPSRTSGSYEQYF; CDR3nt: TGCGCCAGCAGCCCATCTCGGACTAGCGGGAGTTACGAGCAGTACTTC
d_gene: TRBD1; v_gene: TRBV28; j_gene: TRBJ1-3; abundance: .; CDR3aa: CASSSDREIRDQSGNTIYF; CDR3nt: TGTGCCAGCAGTTCGGACAGGGAGATTCGGGACCAGTCTGGAAACACCATATATTTT
d_gene: .; v_gene: TRBV18; j_gene: TRBJ1-1; abundance: many; CDR3aa: CASSAGGPMNTEAFF; CDR3nt: TGTGCCAGCTCAGCAGGCGGGCCCATGAACACTGAAGCTTTCTTT
d_gene: .; v_gene: TRBV28; j_gene: TRBJ2-7; abundance: many; CDR3aa: CASNAPGAPYEQYF; CDR3nt: TGTGCCAGCAACGCGCCGGGGGCCCCCTACGAGCAGTACTTC
d_gene: .; v_gene: TRBV7-2; j_gene: TRBJ1-6; abundance: many; CDR3aa: CASSTSQGLSPLHF; CDR3nt: TGTGCCAGCAGCACCAGTCAGGGGCTTTCACCCCTCCACTTT
d_gene: TRBD1; v_gene: TRBV29-1; j_gene: TRBJ1-2; abundance: few; CDR3aa: CSVEDRRTGAYGYTF; CDR3nt: TGCAGCGTTGAAGATCGGAGGACAGGGGCCTATGGCTACACCTTC
d_gene: .; v_gene: TRBV15; j_gene: TRBJ2-2; abundance: few; CDR3aa: CATSSGRPGANTGELFF; CDR3nt: TGTGCCACCAGCAGCGGCCGACCGGGGGCGAACACCGGGGAGCTGTTTTTT
d_gene: .; v_gene: TRBV27; j_gene: TRBJ2-6; abundance: many; CDR3aa: CASSSFLGANVLTF; CDR3nt: TGTGCCAGCAGCTCCTTCCTTGGGGCCAACGTCCTGACTTTC
d_gene: .; v_gene: TRBV27; j_gene: TRBJ2-4; abundance: many; CDR3aa: CASSRQGNIQYF; CDR3nt: TGTGCCAGCAGTCGGCAGGGTAACATTCAGTACTTC
d_gene: .; v_gene: TRBV9; j_gene: TRBJ2-2; abundance: few; CDR3aa: CASSPRPPGTSGTGELFF; CDR3nt: TGTGCCAGCAGCCCCCGCCCCCCCGGGACCTCGGGCACCGGGGAGCTGTTTTTT
d_gene: .; v_gene: TRBV2; j_gene: TRBJ2-7; abundance: many; CDR3aa: CASSEGPQGSYEQYF; CDR3nt: TGTGCCAGCAGTGAAGGCCCCCAGGGGTCCTACGAGCAGTACTTC
d_gene: TRBD1; v_gene: TRBV7-9; j_gene: TRBJ1-1; abundance: many; CDR3aa: CASSLPRLGQGSAFF; CDR3nt: TGTGCCAGCAGCCTCCCTCGACTGGGACAGGGAAGTGCTTTCTTT
d_gene: .; v_gene: TRBV12-3/TRBV12-4; j_gene: TRBJ2-2; abundance: many; CDR3aa: CASSLGVTGELFF; CDR3nt: TGTGCCAGCAGTTTAGGAGTCACCGGGGAGCTGTTTTTT
d_gene: .; v_gene: TRBV7-2; j_gene: TRBJ1-1; abundance: many; CDR3aa: CASSLPPRIPYMEAFF; CDR3nt: TGTGCCAGCAGCTTACCTCCTCGAATCCCCTACATGGAAGCTTTCTTT
d_gene: .; v_gene: TRBV18; j_gene: TRBJ1-6; abundance: .; CDR3aa: CASSPGDIANSPLHF; CDR3nt: TGTGCCAGCTCACCAGGGGACATTGCTAATTCACCCCTCCACTTT
d_gene: .; v_gene: TRBV5-1; j_gene: TRBJ1-1; abundance: many; CDR3aa: CASSQGPGAGTEAFF; CDR3nt: TGCGCCAGCAGCCAAGGACCGGGGGCAGGCACTGAAGCTTTCTTT
d_gene: .; v_gene: TRBV28; j_gene: TRBJ2-7; abundance: many; CDR3aa: CASSFVRTVYEQYF; CDR3nt: TGTGCCAGCAGTTTTGTAAGGACAGTCTACGAGCAGTACTTC
d_gene: .; v_gene: TRBV3-1; j_gene: TRBJ1-1; abundance: few; CDR3aa: CASQGTLTAEAFF; CDR3nt: TGTGCCAGCCAGGGGACATTAACCGCTGAAGCTTTCTTT
d_gene: .; v_gene: TRBV12-3/TRBV12-4; j_gene: TRBJ1-2; abundance: .; CDR3aa: CASSPTAGYGYTF; CDR3nt: TGTGCCAGCAGTCCGACGGCGGGATATGGCTACACCTTC
d_gene: TRBD1; v_gene: TRBV18; j_gene: TRBJ2-7; abundance: .; CDR3aa: CASSPDRVREQYF; CDR3nt: TGTGCCAGCTCCCCGGACAGGGTTCGAGAGCAGTACTTC
d_gene: TRBD1; v_gene: TRBV3-1; j_gene: TRBJ1-1; abundance: .; CDR3aa: CASSQQGAGEAFF; CDR3nt: TGTGCCAGCAGTCAACAGGGGGCGGGTGAAGCTTTCTTT
d_gene: .; v_gene: TRBV6-2/TRBV6-3; j_gene: TRBJ2-7; abundance: many; CDR3aa: CASSYLTGDSYEQYF; CDR3nt: TGTGCCAGCAGTTATCTGACGGGGGACTCCTACGAGCAGTACTTC
d_gene: TRBD2; v_gene: TRBV5-1; j_gene: TRBJ2-2; abundance: many; CDR3aa: CASSPTSGPTGELFF; CDR3nt: TGCGCCAGCAGCCCAACTAGCGGGCCCACCGGGGAGCTGTTTTTT
d_gene: TRBD1; v_gene: TRBV7-8; j_gene: TRBJ1-2; abundance: many; CDR3aa: CASSLLTGDYGYTF; CDR3nt: TGTGCCAGCAGCTTACTTACAGGGGACTATGGCTACACCTTC
d_gene: TRBD1; v_gene: TRBV28; j_gene: TRBJ1-2; abundance: many; CDR3aa: CASTTGTGSYGYTF; CDR3nt: TGTGCCAGCACTACCGGGACAGGGTCCTATGGCTACACCTTC
d_gene: .; v_gene: TRBV6-1; j_gene: TRBJ1-6; abundance: few; CDR3aa: CASTGGWGPLHF; CDR3nt: TGTGCCAGCACGGGCGGTTGGGGCCCCCTCCACTTT
d_gene: .; v_gene: TRBV15; j_gene: TRBJ1-1; abundance: many; CDR3aa: CATSSGRSNTEAFF; CDR3nt: TGTGCCACCAGCAGCGGACGGTCGAACACTGAAGCTTTCTTT
d_gene: .; v_gene: TRBV6-2/TRBV6-3; j_gene: TRBJ1-6; abundance: .; CDR3aa: CASSYPRDNSPLHF; CDR3nt: TGTGCCAGCAGTTACCCCCGGGATAATTCACCCCTCCACTTT
d_gene: TRBD2; v_gene: TRBV18; j_gene: TRBJ2-7; abundance: few; CDR3aa: CASSDTSGRLSEQYF; CDR3nt: TGTGCCAGCTCGGACACTAGCGGGAGATTGTCTGAGCAGTACTTC
d_gene: TRBD1; v_gene: TRBV19; j_gene: TRBJ1-6; abundance: many; CDR3aa: CASRLGQVNSPLHF; CDR3nt: TGTGCCAGTAGACTCGGACAGGTGAATTCACCCCTCCACTTT
d_gene: TRBD1; v_gene: TRBV5-6; j_gene: TRBJ1-1; abundance: .; CDR3aa: CASSFVSDRENTEAFF; CDR3nt: TGTGCCAGCAGCTTCGTGTCCGACAGGGAGAACACTGAAGCTTTCTTT
d_gene: TRBD1; v_gene: TRBV10-3; j_gene: TRBJ2-2; abundance: many; CDR3aa: CAISRTGETGELFF; CDR3nt: TGTGCCATCAGTCGGACAGGGGAGACCGGGGAGCTGTTTTTT